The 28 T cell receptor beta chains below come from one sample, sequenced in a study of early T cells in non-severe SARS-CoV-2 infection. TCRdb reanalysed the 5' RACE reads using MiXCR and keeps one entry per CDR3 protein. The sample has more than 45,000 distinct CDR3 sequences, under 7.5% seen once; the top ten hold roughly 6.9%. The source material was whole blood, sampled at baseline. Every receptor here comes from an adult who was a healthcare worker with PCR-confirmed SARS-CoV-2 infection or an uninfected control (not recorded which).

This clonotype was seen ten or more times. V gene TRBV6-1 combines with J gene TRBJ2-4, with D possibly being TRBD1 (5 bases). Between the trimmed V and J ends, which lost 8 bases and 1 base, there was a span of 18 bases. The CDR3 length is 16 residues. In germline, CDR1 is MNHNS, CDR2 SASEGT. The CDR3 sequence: CASRRDPAGAKNIQYF. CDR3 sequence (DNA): TGTGCCAGCCGCCGAGACCCGGCAGGGGCCAAAAACATTCAGTACTTC.

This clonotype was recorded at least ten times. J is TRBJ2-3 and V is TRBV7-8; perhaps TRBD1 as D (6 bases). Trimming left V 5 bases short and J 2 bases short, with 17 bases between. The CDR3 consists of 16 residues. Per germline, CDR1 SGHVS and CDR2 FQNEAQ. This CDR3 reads CASSLENRDFTDTQYF. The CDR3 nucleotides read TGTGCCAGCAGCCTAGAAAACAGGGATTTCACAGATACGCAGTATTTT.

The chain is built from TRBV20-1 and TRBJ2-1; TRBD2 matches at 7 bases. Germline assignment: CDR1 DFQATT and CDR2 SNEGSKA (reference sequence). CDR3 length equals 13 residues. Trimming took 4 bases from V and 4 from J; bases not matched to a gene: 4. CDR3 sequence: CSATLARYNEQFF. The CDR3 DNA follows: TGCAGTGCTACACTAGCGCGATACAATGAGCAGTTCTTC.

The CDR3 bases are TGTGCCAGCAGACAGGGGGGGTCCTACGAGCAGTACTTC. Protein sequence: CASRQGGSYEQYF. The V and J genes are TRBV6-6 and TRBJ2-7; a weak D match, TRBD1 (8 bases). CDR3 size: 13 residues. V was shortened by 6 bases and J by 1 base, with 10 bases between the two germline ends. Germline V gene lookup returns CDR1 MNHNY and CDR2 SVGAGI (reference sequence).

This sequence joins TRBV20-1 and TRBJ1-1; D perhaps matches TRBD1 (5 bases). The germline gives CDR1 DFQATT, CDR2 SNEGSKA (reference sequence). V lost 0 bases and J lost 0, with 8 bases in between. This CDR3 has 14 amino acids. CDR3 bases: TGCAGTGCTAGAGACCCACAGGTGAACACTGAAGCTTTCTTT. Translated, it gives CSARDPQVNTEAFF.

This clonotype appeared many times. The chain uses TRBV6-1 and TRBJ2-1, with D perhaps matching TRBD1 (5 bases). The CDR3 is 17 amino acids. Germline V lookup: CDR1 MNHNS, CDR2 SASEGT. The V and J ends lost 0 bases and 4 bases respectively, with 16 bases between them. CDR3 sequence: CASSEAVPGWDYNEQFF. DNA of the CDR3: TGTGCCAGCAGTGAAGCAGTCCCAGGGTGGGATTACAATGAGCAGTTCTTC.

CDR3 loop: CSVENPRERVYNEQFF. The CDR3 bases are TGCAGCGTTGAAAACCCCCGGGAGAGGGTCTACAATGAGCAGTTCTTC. The rearrangement joins TRBV29-1 to TRBJ2-1; tentative D call: TRBD2 (6 bases). Trimming cost V 2 bases and J 3 bases, with 17 bases left between them. CDR1 is SQVTM, CDR2 ANQGSEA, per germline. This CDR3 region has 16 residues.

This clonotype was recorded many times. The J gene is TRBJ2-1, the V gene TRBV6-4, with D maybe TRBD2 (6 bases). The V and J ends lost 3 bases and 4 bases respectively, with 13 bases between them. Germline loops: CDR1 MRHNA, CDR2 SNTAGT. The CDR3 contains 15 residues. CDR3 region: CASSEGSGDYNEQFF. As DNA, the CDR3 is TGTGCCAGCAGTGAAGGATCGGGAGATTACAATGAGCAGTTCTTC.

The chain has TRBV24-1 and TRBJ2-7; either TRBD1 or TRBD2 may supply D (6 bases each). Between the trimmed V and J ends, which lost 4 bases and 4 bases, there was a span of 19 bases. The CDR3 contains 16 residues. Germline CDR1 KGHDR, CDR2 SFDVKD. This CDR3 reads CATSDEAAGGGYEQYF. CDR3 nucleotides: TGTGCCACCAGTGACGAGGCCGCCGGAGGGGGGTACGAGCAGTACTTC.

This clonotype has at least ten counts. CDR3 in DNA: TGTGCCACCAAAGCGGGACTAGCGGGAGTCGTGGACACCGGGGAGCTGTTTTTT. This encodes CATKAGLAGVVDTGELFF. V usage is TRBV2 and J usage is TRBJ2-2, with 14 bases identical to TRBD2. The CDR3 has 18 residues. V trimming: 10 bases; J trimming: 3 bases; junction bases outside the gene matches: 13. The V gene's germline CDR1 is SNHLY and CDR2 FYNNEI. The entire variable domain, with the rest obtained from reference TRBV2 and TRBJ2-2, is as follows: EPEVTQTPSHQVTQMGQEVILRCVPISNHLYFYWYRQILGQKVEFLVSFYNNEISEKSEIFDDQFSVERPDGSNFTLKIRSTKLEDSAMYFCATKAGLAGVVDTGELFFGEGSRLTVL.

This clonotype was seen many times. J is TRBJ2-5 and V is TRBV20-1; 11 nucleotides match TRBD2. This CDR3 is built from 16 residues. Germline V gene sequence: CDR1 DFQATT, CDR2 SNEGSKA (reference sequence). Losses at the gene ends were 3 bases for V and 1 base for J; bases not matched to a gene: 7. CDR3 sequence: CSASPLAGGLQETQYF. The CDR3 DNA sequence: TGCAGTGCTAGTCCCCTAGCGGGAGGACTCCAAGAGACCCAGTACTTC.

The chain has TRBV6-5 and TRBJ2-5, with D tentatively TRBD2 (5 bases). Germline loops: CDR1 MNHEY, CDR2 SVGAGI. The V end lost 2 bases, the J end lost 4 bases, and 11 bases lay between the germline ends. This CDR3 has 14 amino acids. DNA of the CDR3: TGTGCCAGCAGTTACACCCTGGGAGTAGAGACCCAGTACTTC. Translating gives CASSYTLGVETQYF.

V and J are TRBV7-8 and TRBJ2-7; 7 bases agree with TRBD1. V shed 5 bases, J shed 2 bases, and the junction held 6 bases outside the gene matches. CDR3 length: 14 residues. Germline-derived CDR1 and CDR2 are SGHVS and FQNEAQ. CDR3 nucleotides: TGTGCCAGCAGCCTGGGGACAGAACCCTACGAGCAGTACTTC. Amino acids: CASSLGTEPYEQYF.

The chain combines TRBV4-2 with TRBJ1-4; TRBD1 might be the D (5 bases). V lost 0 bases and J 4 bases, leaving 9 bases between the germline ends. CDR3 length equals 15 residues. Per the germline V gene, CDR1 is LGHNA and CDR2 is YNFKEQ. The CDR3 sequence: CASSQDGGDNEKLFF. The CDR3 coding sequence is TGTGCCAGCAGCCAAGATGGGGGAGATAATGAAAAACTGTTTTTT.

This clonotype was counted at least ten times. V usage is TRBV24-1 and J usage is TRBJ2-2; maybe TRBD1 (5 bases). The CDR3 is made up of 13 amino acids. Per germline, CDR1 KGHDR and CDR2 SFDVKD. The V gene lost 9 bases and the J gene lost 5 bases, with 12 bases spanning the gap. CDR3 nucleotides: TGTGCCACCGGCAGGGATTTAACCGGGGAGCTGTTTTTT. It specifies CATGRDLTGELFF.

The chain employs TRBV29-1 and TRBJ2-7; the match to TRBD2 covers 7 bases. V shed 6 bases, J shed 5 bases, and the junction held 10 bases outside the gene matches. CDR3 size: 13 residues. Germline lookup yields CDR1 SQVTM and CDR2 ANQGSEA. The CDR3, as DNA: TGCAGCGTGCCCAGCGGGGTCGTCGACGAGCAGTACTTC. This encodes CSVPSGVVDEQYF.

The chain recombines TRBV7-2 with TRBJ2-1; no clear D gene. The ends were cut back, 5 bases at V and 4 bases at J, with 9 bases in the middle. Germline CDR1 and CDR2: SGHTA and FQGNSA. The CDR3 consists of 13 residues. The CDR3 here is CASSQRNYNEQFF. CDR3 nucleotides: TGTGCCAGCAGCCAAAGAAATTACAATGAGCAGTTCTTC.

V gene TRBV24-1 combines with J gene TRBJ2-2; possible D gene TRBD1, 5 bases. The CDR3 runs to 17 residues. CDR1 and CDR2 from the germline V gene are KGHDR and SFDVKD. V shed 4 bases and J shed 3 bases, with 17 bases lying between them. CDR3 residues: CATSDPPRDLDTGELFF. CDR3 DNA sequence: TGTGCCACCAGTGACCCGCCCAGGGATCTCGACACCGGGGAGCTGTTTTTT.

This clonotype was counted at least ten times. The CDR3 region is CASIVSDRGIGYGYTF. The CDR3 region has the DNA TGTGCCAGCATCGTATCGGACAGGGGTATAGGCTATGGCTACACCTTC. The chain combines TRBV12-3 or TRBV12-4 with TRBJ1-2, with 9 bases lining up with TRBD1. Trimming at V came to 7 bases and at J to 4 bases, leaving 13 bases not matched to a gene. The CDR3 loop spans 16 amino acids.

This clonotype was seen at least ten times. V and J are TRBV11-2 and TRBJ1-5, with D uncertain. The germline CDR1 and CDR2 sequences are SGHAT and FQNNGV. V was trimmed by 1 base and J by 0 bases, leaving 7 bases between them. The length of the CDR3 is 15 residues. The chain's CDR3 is CASSLGPGSNQPQHF. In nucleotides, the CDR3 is TGTGCCAGCAGCTTAGGGCCGGGTAGCAATCAGCCCCAGCATTTT.

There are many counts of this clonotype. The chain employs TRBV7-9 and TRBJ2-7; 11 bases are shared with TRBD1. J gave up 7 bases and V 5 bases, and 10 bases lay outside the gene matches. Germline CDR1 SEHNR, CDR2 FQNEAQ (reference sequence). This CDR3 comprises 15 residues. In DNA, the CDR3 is TGTGCCAGCAGCACCCGGACAGGGGGCACGAGGGAGCAGTACTTC. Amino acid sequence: CASSTRTGGTREQYF.

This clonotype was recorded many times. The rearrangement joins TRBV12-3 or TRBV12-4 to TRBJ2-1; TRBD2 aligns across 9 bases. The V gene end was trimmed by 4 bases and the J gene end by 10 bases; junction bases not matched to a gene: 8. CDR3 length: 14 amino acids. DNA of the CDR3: TGTGCCAGCAGTTCCATAGCGGGAGCGCGCGAGCAGTTCTTC. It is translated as CASSSIAGAREQFF.

CDR3: CASSQQGASHNEQFF. The CDR3 region has the DNA TGTGCCAGCAGCCAACAGGGGGCTAGCCACAATGAGCAGTTCTTC. The chain is built from TRBV3-1 and TRBJ2-1; 8 bases agree with TRBD1. Trimming removed 2 bases from V and 5 bases from J; junction bases left unmatched: 5. Germline assignment: CDR1 LGHDT and CDR2 YNNKEL (reference sequence). The CDR3 runs to 15 residues.

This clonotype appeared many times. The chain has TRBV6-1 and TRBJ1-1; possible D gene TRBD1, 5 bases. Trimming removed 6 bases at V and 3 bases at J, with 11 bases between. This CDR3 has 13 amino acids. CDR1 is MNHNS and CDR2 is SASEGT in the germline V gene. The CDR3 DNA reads TGTGCCAGCAGCAGGGTATGGGACACTGAAGCTTTCTTT. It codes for CASSRVWDTEAFF.

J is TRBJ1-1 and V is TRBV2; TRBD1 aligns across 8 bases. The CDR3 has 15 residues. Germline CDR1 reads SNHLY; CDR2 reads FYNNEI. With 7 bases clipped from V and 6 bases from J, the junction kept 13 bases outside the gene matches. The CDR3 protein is CASKGGTGLSAEAFF. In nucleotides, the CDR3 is TGTGCCAGCAAAGGAGGGACAGGCTTGTCGGCTGAAGCTTTCTTT.

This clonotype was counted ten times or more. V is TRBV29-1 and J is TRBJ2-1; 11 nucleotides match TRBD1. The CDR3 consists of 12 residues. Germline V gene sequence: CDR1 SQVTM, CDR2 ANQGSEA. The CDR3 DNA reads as TGCATCGGGACAGGGGGTATCAATGAGCAGTTCTTC. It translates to CIGTGGINEQFF.

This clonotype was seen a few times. Written as DNA, the CDR3 is TGTGCCAGCAGCTTAAGGCGCGGACAGGGGAATCGCTACACCTTC. This encodes CASSLRRGQGNRYTF. The gene calls are TRBV11-3 and TRBJ1-2; 9 bases agree with TRBD1. There are 15 residues in the CDR3. V shed 2 bases, J shed 9 bases, and the junction held 10 bases outside the gene matches. CDR1 and CDR2 from the germline V gene are SGHNT and YENEEA.

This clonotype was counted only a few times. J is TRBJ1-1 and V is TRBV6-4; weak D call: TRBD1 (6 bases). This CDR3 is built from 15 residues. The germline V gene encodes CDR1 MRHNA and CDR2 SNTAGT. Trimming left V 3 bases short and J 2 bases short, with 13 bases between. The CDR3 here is CASSEIPGHNTEAFF. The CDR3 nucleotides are TGTGCCAGCAGTGAAATACCGGGACATAACACTGAAGCTTTCTTT.